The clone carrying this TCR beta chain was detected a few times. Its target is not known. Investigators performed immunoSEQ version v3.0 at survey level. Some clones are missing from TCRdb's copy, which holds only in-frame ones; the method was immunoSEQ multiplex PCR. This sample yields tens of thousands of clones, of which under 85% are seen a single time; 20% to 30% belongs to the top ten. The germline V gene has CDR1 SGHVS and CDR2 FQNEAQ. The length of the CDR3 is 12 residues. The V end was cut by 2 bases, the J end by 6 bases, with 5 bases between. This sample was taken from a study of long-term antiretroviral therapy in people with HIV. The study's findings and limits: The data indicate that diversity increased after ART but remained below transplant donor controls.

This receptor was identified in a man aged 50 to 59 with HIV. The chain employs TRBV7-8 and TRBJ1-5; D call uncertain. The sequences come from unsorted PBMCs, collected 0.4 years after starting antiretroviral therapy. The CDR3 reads CASSLRTQPQHF. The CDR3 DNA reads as TGTGCCAGCAGCTTACGGACTCAGCCCCAGCATTTT.